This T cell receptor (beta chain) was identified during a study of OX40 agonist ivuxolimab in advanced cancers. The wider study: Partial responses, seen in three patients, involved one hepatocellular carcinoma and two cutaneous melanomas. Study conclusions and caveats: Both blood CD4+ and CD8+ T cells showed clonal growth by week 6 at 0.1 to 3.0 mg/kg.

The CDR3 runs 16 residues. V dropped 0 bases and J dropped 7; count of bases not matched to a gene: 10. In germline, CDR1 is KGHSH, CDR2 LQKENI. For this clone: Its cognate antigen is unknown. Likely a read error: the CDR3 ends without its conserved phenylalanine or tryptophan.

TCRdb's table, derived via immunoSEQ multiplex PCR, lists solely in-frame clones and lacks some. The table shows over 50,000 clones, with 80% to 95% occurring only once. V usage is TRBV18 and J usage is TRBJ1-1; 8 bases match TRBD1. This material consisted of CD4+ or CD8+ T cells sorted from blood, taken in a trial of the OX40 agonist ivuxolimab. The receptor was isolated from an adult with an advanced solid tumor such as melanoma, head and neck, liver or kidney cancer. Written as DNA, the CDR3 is TGTGCCAGCTCACCACCGGCAGGGGGCTTGAAGGGTGAAGCTTTCCTT. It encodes CASSPPAGGLKGEAFL.